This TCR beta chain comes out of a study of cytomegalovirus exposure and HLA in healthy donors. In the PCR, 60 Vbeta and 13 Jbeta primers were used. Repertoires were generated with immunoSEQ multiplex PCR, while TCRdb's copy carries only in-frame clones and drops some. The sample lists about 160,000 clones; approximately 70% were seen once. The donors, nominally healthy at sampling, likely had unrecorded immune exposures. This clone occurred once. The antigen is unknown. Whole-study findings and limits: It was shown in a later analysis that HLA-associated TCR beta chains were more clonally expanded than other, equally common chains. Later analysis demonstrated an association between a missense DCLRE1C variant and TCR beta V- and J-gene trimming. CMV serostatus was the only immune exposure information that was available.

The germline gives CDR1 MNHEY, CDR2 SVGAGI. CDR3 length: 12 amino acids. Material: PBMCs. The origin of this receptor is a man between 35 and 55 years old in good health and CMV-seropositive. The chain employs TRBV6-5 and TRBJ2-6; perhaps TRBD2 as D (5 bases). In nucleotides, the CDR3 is TGTGCAACTGGCGGGTGGGCCAACGTCCTGACTTTC. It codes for CATGGWANVLTF.